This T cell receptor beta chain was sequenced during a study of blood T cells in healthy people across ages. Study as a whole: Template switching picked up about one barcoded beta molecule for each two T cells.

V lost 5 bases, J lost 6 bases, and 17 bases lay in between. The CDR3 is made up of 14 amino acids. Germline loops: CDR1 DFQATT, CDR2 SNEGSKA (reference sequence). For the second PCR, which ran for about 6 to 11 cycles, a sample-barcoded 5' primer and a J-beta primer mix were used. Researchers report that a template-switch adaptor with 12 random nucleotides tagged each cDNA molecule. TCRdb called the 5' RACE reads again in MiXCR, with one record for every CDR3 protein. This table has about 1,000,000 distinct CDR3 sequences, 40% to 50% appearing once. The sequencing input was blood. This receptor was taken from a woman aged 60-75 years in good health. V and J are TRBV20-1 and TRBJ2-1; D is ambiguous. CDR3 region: CSAPKDYPSNEQFF. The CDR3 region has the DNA TGCAGTGCTCCTAAAGATTACCCCTCCAATGAGCAGTTCTTC.